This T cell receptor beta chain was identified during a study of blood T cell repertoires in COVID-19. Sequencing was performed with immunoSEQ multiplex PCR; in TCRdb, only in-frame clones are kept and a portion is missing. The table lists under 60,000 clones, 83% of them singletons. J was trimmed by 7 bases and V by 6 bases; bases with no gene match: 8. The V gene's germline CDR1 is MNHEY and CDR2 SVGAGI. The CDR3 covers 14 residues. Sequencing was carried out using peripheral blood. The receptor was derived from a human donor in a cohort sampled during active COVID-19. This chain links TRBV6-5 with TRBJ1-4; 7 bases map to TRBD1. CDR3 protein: CASRLGGAGEKLFF. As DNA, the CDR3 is TGTGCCAGCAGACTAGGGGGCGCAGGTGAAAAACTGTTTTTT.